This TCR beta chain was identified during a study of response to subunit inactivated influenza vaccine. General study points: The study's authors posited that every seasonal influenza vaccination enlists few new T cells.

TCRdb processed the RT-PCR reads anew with MiXCR; each CDR3 protein has one entry. Among 450,000 to 500,000 distinct CDR3 sequences, roughly 9.8% were seen once, and the ten largest hold about 12%. Only a few counts were recorded for this clonotype. Its antigen is unknown. The CDR3 loop spans 11 amino acids. CDR1 and CDR2 (germline): WSHSY, SAAADI. After removal of 2 bases from V and 9 bases from J, the junction contained 0 bases not matched to a gene. The clonotype comes from a man aged 45-60 years who received an inactivated influenza vaccine. The specimen comprised PBMCs from blood, sampled about 40 days after vaccination. The rearrangement links TRBV10-2 to TRBJ2-5, with 7 positions matching TRBD2. Written as DNA, the CDR3 is TGCGCCAGCAGTGAGGGGGGGGCCCAGTACTTC. Its protein product is CASSEGGAQYF.